This T cell receptor beta chain was obtained from a study of shared clonotypes between healthy human individuals. Points from the study as a whole: Collection of samples was limited to blood; tissue repertoires likely differ.

Note on this clone: Its specificity is not known.

At deep level, the assay was performed. Only in-frame clones appear in the TCRdb table, and some are missing; sequencing was by immunoSEQ multiplex PCR. The top ten clones hold 10% to 15% of a sample with 450,000 to 600,000 clones, 79% of them seen once. Unsorted samples, those not sorted, used approximately 100 million PBMCs for genomic DNA. Per the germline V gene, CDR1 is SNHLY and CDR2 is FYNNEI. This CDR3 has 16 amino acids. V lost 3 bases and J lost 5; bases outside the gene matches: 5. The sample taken for sequencing was PBMCs. The TCR originated in a woman aged 40 to 49 in good health. Some clones in this sample may be carry-over from other donors' samples. The rearrangement joins TRBV2 to TRBJ2-3; 13 bases agree with TRBD2. The CDR3 spells CASSDGLAGEGDTQYF. The CDR3 region has the DNA TGTGCCAGCAGTGATGGACTAGCGGGAGAGGGAGATACGCAGTATTTT.